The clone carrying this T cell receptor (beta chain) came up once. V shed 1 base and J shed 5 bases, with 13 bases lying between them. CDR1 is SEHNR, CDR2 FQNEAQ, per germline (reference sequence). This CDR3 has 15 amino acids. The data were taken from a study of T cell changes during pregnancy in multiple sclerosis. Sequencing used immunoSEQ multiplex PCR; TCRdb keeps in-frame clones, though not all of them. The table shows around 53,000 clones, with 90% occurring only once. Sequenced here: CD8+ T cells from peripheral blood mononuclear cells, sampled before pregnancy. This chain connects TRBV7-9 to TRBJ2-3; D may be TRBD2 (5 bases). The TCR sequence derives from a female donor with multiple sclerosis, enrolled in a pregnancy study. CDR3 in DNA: TGTGCCAGCAGCTTAGTAGGGCTAGCTGTAGATACGCAGTATTTT. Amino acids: CASSLVGLAVDTQYF. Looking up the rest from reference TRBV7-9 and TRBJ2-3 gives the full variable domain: DTGVSQNPRHKITKRGQNVTFRCDPISEHNRLYWYRQTLGQGPEFLTYFQNEAQLEKSRLLSDRFSAERPKGSFSTLEIQRTEQGDSAMYLCASSLVGLAVDTQYFGPGTRLTVL.